The 3 T cell receptor beta chains presented below share a single source sample, sequenced in a study of cytomegalovirus exposure and HLA in healthy donors. The PCR employed 60 Vbeta primers together with 13 Jbeta primers. Profiling relied on immunoSEQ multiplex PCR, and the TCRdb table lists in-frame clones only, not all of them. The sample consists of 150,000 to 200,000 clones, around four fifths of them appearing once. The specimen was PBMCs. These receptors were taken from a man between 35 and 55 years old in good health and CMV-seropositive.

The chain couples TRBV7-6 to TRBJ2-7; TRBD1 agrees at 9 bases. CDR1 and CDR2 (germline): SGHVS, FNYEAQ. V shed 4 bases and J 2 bases; nucleotides not matched to a gene: 3. This CDR3 spans 14 amino acids. CDR3 protein: CASSSDRGPYEQYF. The CDR3 nucleotides are TGTGCCAGCAGCTCGGACAGGGGCCCCTACGAGCAGTACTTC.

About this clone itself: At one end the junction does not follow the germline gene, possibly because of a read error. The V call is TRBV10-1, the J call TRBJ2-7; D unresolved. Germline V lookup: CDR1 WNHNN, CDR2 SYGVQD (reference sequence). There are 10 residues in the CDR3. CDR3 region: CATPILKATF. The CDR3, as DNA: TGCGCCACTCCAATCCTCAAAGCGACCTTC.

This clone was counted ten times or more. The rearrangement joins TRBV2 to TRBJ1-5, with TRBD1 as a possible D gene (6 bases). CDR1 SNHLY and CDR2 FYNNEI come from the germline V gene. Trimming cost V 4 bases and J 7 bases, with 11 bases left between them. This CDR3 region has 13 residues. In nucleotides, the CDR3 is TGTGCCAGCAGTGTATGGGGGCACCAGCCCCAGCATTTT. Its protein product is CASSVWGHQPQHF.